This T cell receptor (beta chain) is drawn from a study of shared clonotypes between healthy human individuals. Findings and caveats of the study: Naive CD4 clonotype sharing across a few donors was 4% to 5%. Tissue TCR repertoires likely differ from these blood-only repertoires.

The germline V gene encodes CDR1 MNHEY and CDR2 SMNVEV (reference sequence). The CDR3 consists of 13 residues. Trimming took off 10 bases at V and 0 bases at J, with 13 bases between the two ends. Details on this clone: What it recognizes is unknown.

Original data processing: Junction-only sequences without quality scores were provided by ImmunoSEQ, so filtering was different. The repertoire was sequenced with immunoSEQ multiplex PCR; TCRdb's copy has only in-frame clones and lacks some. V, J and clone size reflect that table, while D and trimming were determined from the DNA. This sample has about 2.4 million clones, with over 85% found just once. The source of this sequence is a man aged 18 to 35 in good health. Some clones in this sample may be carry-over from other donors' samples. The genes are TRBV27 and TRBJ2-7; D might be TRBD2 (5 bases). Sequenced input: naive CD4+ T cells from PBMCs. Noted subset: CD45RA+ positively selected. CDR3 nucleotide sequence: TGTGCCACCCGGACGGGAATCTCCTACGAGCAGTACTTC. Protein: CATRTGISYEQYF.